This T cell receptor (beta chain) was recorded in a study of T-cell reconstitution after alpha-beta-depleted transplantation in children. Study findings and constraints: Approximately two months post-transplant, alpha-beta T cells reportedly originated from several hundred expanded graft clones. T-cell counts and diversity at one year following transplant were attributed mainly to newly produced T cells.

The library targeted TCRbeta and was prepared with unique molecular identifiers. TCRdb re-called the PCR reads with MiXCR, one entry per CDR3 protein. The repertoire has 480,000 or so distinct CDR3 sequences, roughly a tenth of them found once; the top ten carry around 2.2%. The ends lost 0 bases at V and 6 bases at J; junction bases unmatched: 9. This CDR3 contains 17 residues. The germline gives CDR1 LGHNA, CDR2 YSLEER. This clonotype occurred many times. Its specificity is not known. This specimen was PBMCs, taken before TCRalphabeta/CD19-depleted stem cell transplant. This chain uses TRBV4-3 with TRBJ2-2; 8 bases align to TRBD2. The sequence was obtained from a child aged 2-15 years with inherited bone marrow failure, due to receive a stem cell transplant. The CDR3, as DNA: TGCGCCAGCAGCCAAGATTCCCACGGGAGGGGGGCCGGGGAGCTGTTTTTT. Encoded protein: CASSQDSHGRGAGELFF.